The present entry profiles one T cell receptor beta chain with its context. Its target is not known. CDR1 is MNHEY, CDR2 SVGAGI, per germline. Trimming at V came to 0 bases and at J to 8 bases, leaving 14 bases not matched to a gene. This CDR3 region has 17 residues. This specimen comes from a study of T-cell reconstitution after alpha-beta-depleted transplantation in children. Points from the study as a whole: Newly generated T cells supplied most T-cell counts and diversity one year post-transplant.

Library preparation (for TCRbeta) was performed with unique molecular identifiers. TCRdb recomputed calls from the PCR reads with MiXCR, one row per CDR3 protein. The data contain 84,000 or so distinct CDR3 sequences, about 14% of them singletons. The material sequenced was PBMCs, mostly from graft donor cells, taken 180 days after TCRalphabeta/CD19-depleted stem cell transplant. This clonotype was obtained from a male patient aged 2 to 9 who had a stem cell transplant for acute lymphoblastic leukemia, so the T cells may come from the graft donor. The chain couples TRBV6-5 to TRBJ1-2; 8 positions match TRBD1. The CDR3 region has the DNA TGTGCCAGCAGTTACTCGGGGACAGGCTCCCCGATTGGGGGCTACACCTTC. This gives the protein CASSYSGTGSPIGGYTF.